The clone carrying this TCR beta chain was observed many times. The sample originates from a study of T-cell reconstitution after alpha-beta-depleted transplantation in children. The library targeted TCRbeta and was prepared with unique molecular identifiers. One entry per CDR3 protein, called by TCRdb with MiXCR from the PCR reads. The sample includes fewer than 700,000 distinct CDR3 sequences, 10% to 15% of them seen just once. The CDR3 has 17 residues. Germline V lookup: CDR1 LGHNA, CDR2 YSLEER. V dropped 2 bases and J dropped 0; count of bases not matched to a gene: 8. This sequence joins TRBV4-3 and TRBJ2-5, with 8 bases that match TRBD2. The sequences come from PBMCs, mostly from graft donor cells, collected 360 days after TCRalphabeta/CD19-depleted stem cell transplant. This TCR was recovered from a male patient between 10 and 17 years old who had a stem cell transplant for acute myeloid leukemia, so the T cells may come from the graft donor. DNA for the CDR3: TGCGCCAGCAGCCAATCGCGTCTAGCGGGCTACCAAGAGACCCAGTACTTC. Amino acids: CASSQSRLAGYQETQYF.